The entry below gives a single T cell receptor beta chain sequence along with its context. This receptor's antigen is unknown. No qualities accompany the bases; no much larger clone lies one base away. The cohort comprised fewer than 750 healthy bone marrow donors. At the time of sampling, every cohort member was nominally healthy, though immune exposures that went unrecorded were likely present. The donor tested CMV seronegative and was one of the 352 seronegative cohort members. Every donor gave a peripheral blood sample, and the peripheral blood mononuclear cells from that sample were used for TCR beta sequencing. The Qiagen DNeasy Blood Extraction Kit was used to extract genomic DNA from the blood cell samples. Preparation of the library involved the immunoSEQ multiplex PCR assay. The multiplex PCR relied on a mix of 60 forward primers for TCR Vbeta segments and 13 reverse primers for TCR Jbeta segments. Amplification of the CDR3 region of rearranged TCR beta genes was performed with a multiplex PCR assay on genomic DNA. On the Illumina HiSeq System, the amplified TCR beta libraries were sequenced as 87-base-pair reads. The source study handled its data this way. A later analysis counted about 80 million unique TCR beta chains across the 700 or so repertoires, and roughly 10 million of these chains were shared by at least two donors. Raw reads were error-corrected and collapsed into unique sequences by a nearest-neighbor algorithm in which closely related sequences were merged to remove PCR and sequencing errors. To assign V, D and J gene segments, CDR3 sequences were aligned to IMGT reference sequences. Each retained sequence needed at least a six-nucleotide match to both a V gene segment and a J gene segment. A rearrangement counted as productive if the CDR3 had no stop codons and remained in frame with V and J, and every other rearrangement counted as non-productive. Following IMGT convention, CDR3 was defined as the stretch from the second conserved V-encoded cysteine to the conserved J-encoded phenylalanine. The earlier analysis of some 550 of the donors excluded any sequence lacking an unambiguous match to a single V gene segment. In an earlier analysis of approximately 590 of the donors, V segments were called functional above 56.7% productive rearrangements and were called segregating when the between-donor standard deviation exceeded 5%. A statistical classification framework was developed to diagnose cytomegalovirus status using the catalog of TCR beta chain sequences. In a later analysis, TCR nucleotide sequences were compared against IMGT/GENE-DB human TR gene sequences so that V and J genes could be assigned. In a later analysis, CDR3 sequences and most-parsimonious VDJ recombination scenarios were assigned using the TCRdist pipeline. A later analysis defined each TCR beta chain by its CDR3 amino acid sequence plus V-gene family, and excluded reads lacking a unique V-gene family. A later analysis removed 450 to 600 highly shared, low-generation-probability nucleotide sequences to deal with suspected cross-contamination and a sequencing artifact. In a later analysis, a clonal expansion index was calculated for each public chain from normalized within-repertoire ranks of inferred template counts. In a later analysis, generation probabilities were computed using a VDJ recombination model fitted to out-of-frame rearrangements, and the results were checked against IGoR. In a later analysis, TCR-TCR, TCR-HLA and TCR-CMV co-occurrence was scored with hypergeometric tests, and a repertoire-size bias correction was applied to TCR pairs. False discovery rates were estimated in a later analysis by permuting HLA or CMV assignments 20 times. A later analysis grouped co-occurring TCRs with DBSCAN, adding TCRdist sequence similarity when clustering within HLA-allele-positive subsets. For co-occurrence clustering, repertoires with fewer than 30,000 or more than 120,000 public chains were excluded, along with about five repertoires with anomalous nucleotide sharing. TCRdb holds this immuneACCESS table with in-frame rearrangements only. Some clones are missing; in checked studies, unresolved V genes explain under half, and the rest has no known cause. D and trimming come from the DNA, and the V and J calls and clone size come from that table. The sample yields roughly 150,000 clones; 73% were counted once. The ten top clones hold about 1.5% of the sample.

This sample is drawn from a study of cytomegalovirus exposure and HLA in healthy donors (dated by TCRdb to 2017 to 2019). With regard to the full study: In an earlier analysis of 587 of the donors, 276 Gb of sequence data and 120 million or so unique TCR beta sequences from 180 million or so T cells were reported. An earlier analysis of approximately 580 of the donors used high-throughput TCR beta sequencing to judge whether each TCR beta V gene segment behaved as functional or pseudogenic. HLA typing covered class I and class II loci at four-digit resolution. Besides the first cohort of more than 650 subjects, a separate validation cohort made up of around 120 different subjects was used. A later genetic analysis took genome-wide SNP genotypes for about 55% of the 666 donors and used that subset as a discovery cohort. A later analysis re-examined previously published TCR beta repertoires from about 700 donors and added high-resolution HLA genotyping to investigate patterns of TCR occurrence. The aim of the study was to test whether cataloging public T cell receptors could identify signatures of past pathogen exposure. Rather than drawing on any new phenotypic data, the later analysis identified candidate immune exposures from TCR beta sequences and the way those sequences occurred across donors. The number of donors typed differed by locus, with about 629-630 for A, B, C, DRB1 and DQB1, around 500 for DQA1, over 600 for DPA1, and about 450 for DPB1. The study combined high-throughput TCR immunosequencing, statistical association of individual TCRs with disease status, and machine learning to predict cytomegalovirus infection status. An early release that covered 640 HLA-typed donors contained 300 to 350 gigabases of sequencing data and 85 million to 100 million unique TCR sequences. The study used immunosequencing to profile the T cell repertoires of under 700 subjects and linked those repertoires to cytomegalovirus serostatus. Every discovery cohort repertoire had been produced on one sequencing platform. Across approximately 400 genotyped donors of the cohort, an average of approximately 200,000 unique TCR beta nucleotide sequences per donor were sequenced, and around 20% of those sequences were non-productive. Donor age, sex, ethnicity and CMV serostatus were compiled alongside the repertoire data. Of the roughly 400 genotyped donors, about 80% fell in the genetic ancestry cluster associated with self-reported Caucasian donors. Because of strong linkage in the cohort, roughly five DR-DQ haplotypes were treated as single units for association and clustering.

What the authors observed across the whole study: Assigning TCR associations to individual alleles was difficult when HLA alleles, especially DR and DQ, strongly co-occurred. A later analysis found that HLA-associated TCR beta chains were more clonally expanded and had lower generation probabilities than equally common non-associated chains. Because the 87-base-pair reads could not distinguish some IMGT-functional V segments, including TRBV6-2 and TRBV6-3, those segments were excluded. The classifier was reported to diagnose cytomegalovirus status with high specificity and sensitivity in both the original cohort and the validation cohort. About 15 rarely observed V segments, including chromosome 9 orphons, were excluded from the earlier analysis of 550 to 700 of the donors because counts were too low. Broadly in line with IMGT annotations, most TCR beta V segments showed up in productive rearrangements about 87% or about 30% of the time in an earlier analysis of under 700 of the donors. In a later genetic analysis, fewer N-insertions in productive TCRs were reported among donors in an Asian-associated ancestry cluster than the 666-donor mean. In a later analysis, several top co-occurrence clusters were reported to appear linked to parvovirus B19, influenza, CMV and Epstein-Barr virus. In a later analysis, TCR association rates were found to vary across HLA loci, with the most associated TCRs seen for DRB1 alleles and the fewest for HLA-C alleles. Most TCR sequences were seen in very few donors, while some public TCRs were found in many individuals. A cluster of highly shared sequence variants was judged likely to represent a technical artifact of the sequencing pipeline. A further reported finding was that TCR beta sequences accurately predicted the HLA-A and HLA-B alleles for most subjects in the first cohort. Linkage disequilibrium might explain the correlated functional status among segregating V segments, but an unknown experimental factor could not be ruled out. In the study, about 150 TCR beta chains were listed as associated with cytomegalovirus. An association between a missense DCLRE1C variant and V-gene and J-gene trimming of TCR beta chains was found in a later genetic analysis and replicated in an independent cohort. In this cohort, only TCR beta chains were sequenced, and detectable features were limited by the absence of alpha or paired-chain data. At a false discovery rate of 0.05, a later analysis linked under 20,000 TCR beta sequences to specific HLA alleles. Because HLA typing was missing for some donors at each locus, association tests included only the typed subset. In a later analysis, most CMV-associated TCR beta chains were found to appear HLA-restricted, with HLA associations seemingly driven largely by CMV exposure. CMV serostatus was the only immune exposure information available for the cohort. The presence/absence analyses assumed that sequencing depth was roughly uniform across donors, and that assumption may not be true. It was suggested by the authors that the approach could potentially be generalized to other disease states and immunological phenotypes. Three of the identified cytomegalovirus-associated TCR beta chains were confirmed in vitro to be specific for cytomegalovirus antigens.

The CDR3, cysteine through phenylalanine, is 15 amino acids long. Solely the CDR3 DNA is kept, with 45 bases framed from the first base. From a lookup of the germline V gene, CDR1 and CDR2 are MNHEY and SVGAGI. V loses 8 bases at its end and J loses 3 bases; junction bases beyond the gene matches: 10. The receptor's source is a woman between 18 and 29 years old in good health and CMV-seronegative. What was sequenced was PBMCs. The sequence is built from TRBV6-5 and TRBJ2-5; 9 bases in between match TRBD1. The DNA sequence follows: TGTGCCAGCTCAGTTTACAGGGGGCGCGAAGAGACCCAGTACTTC. This gives the protein CASSVYRGREETQYF.